The 18 T cell receptor beta chains below all came from one sample that was sequenced in a study of response to subunit inactivated influenza vaccine (dated by TCRdb to 2017 to 2018). Library prep was done by RT-PCR. Reads for this sample came from an Illumina HiSeq 2500. TCRdb reran the public reads through fastp at Q25 and MiXCR, keeping productive beta chains. For every CDR3 protein sequence, its rows merge into one entry that carries the most common genes and DNA. Within this sample are about 780,000 distinct CDR3 sequences, with about 18% of them counted one time only. The ten biggest clones cover 11% of the sample. The sequenced sample was PBMCs from blood, obtained more than 4 days after vaccination. The receptors stem from a man aged 50 to 60 who received an inactivated influenza vaccine. Donor details come from another sample of the same person, matched by shared clones.

Only a few counts were recorded for this clonotype. V gene TRBV29-1 combines with J gene TRBJ2-5; 8 positions agree with TRBD1. V gave up 1 base and J gave up 1 base; unmatched junction bases: 2. This CDR3 is 14 amino acids long. The germline CDR1 and CDR2 sequences are SQVTM and ANQGSEA. DNA for the CDR3: TGCAGCGTTGAAGGGGGACAGGCCCAAGAGACCCAGTACTTC. It encodes CSVEGGQAQETQYF.

This rearrangement joins TRBV11-2 to TRBJ2-1; 9 positions agree with TRBD2. The CDR3 is 17 amino acids. The V gene's germline CDR1 is SGHAT and CDR2 FQNNGV. J gave up 9 bases and V 4 bases, and 16 bases lay outside the gene matches. The CDR3, as DNA: TGTGCCAGCAGCTCAAGCCGGGTAGCGGGAGTGAGGGGTGAGCAGTTCTTC. It translates to CASSSSRVAGVRGEQFF.

This clonotype appeared a few times. The gene calls are TRBV12-3 or TRBV12-4 and TRBJ1-6; 7 nucleotides agree with TRBD1. The CDR3 length is 12 residues. Trimming removed 6 bases from V and 10 bases from J; junction bases left unmatched: 3. CDR3 sequence reads: CASSIQGSPLHF. CDR3 DNA: TGTGCCAGCAGCATACAGGGGTCACCCCTCCACTTT.

This chain links TRBV7-6 with TRBJ1-6; the match to TRBD1 covers 9 bases. V shed 1 base and J 9 bases; nucleotides not matched to a gene: 4. The CDR3 loop spans 15 amino acids. CDR1 and CDR2 from the germline V gene are SGHVS and FNYEAQ. For the CDR3, the DNA is TGTGCCAGCAGCTTAGGGGACAGGGTGATTTCACCCCTCCACTTT. The encoded protein is CASSLGDRVISPLHF.

The chain recombines TRBV30 with TRBJ2-1; D gene uncertain. This CDR3 region has 13 residues. Per germline, CDR1 GTSNPN and CDR2 SVGIG (reference sequence). Trimming pared 5 bases from V and 9 bases from J, leaving 17 bases between. The CDR3 here is CAWGRAAFSEQFF. DNA for the CDR3: TGTGCCTGGGGCCGGGCCGCATTCAGTGAGCAGTTCTTC.

This clonotype has just a few counts. This sequence joins TRBV14 and TRBJ1-5, with D maybe TRBD1 (5 bases). In germline, CDR1 is SGHDN, CDR2 FVKESK. V lost 3 bases to trimming and J lost 5 bases, with 8 bases between them. The CDR3 runs to 13 residues. CDR3 nucleotide sequence: TGTGCCAGCAGCCAGGGGGATTATCAGCCCCAGCATTTT. It specifies CASSQGDYQPQHF.

V and J are TRBV7-9 and TRBJ1-1; a weak D match, TRBD1 (6 bases). Germline V gene lookup returns CDR1 SEHNR and CDR2 FQNEAQ (reference sequence). The CDR3 spans 15 residues. The ends were cut back, 2 bases at V and 1 base at J, with 11 bases in the middle. The CDR3, as DNA: TGTGCCAGCAGCTTAACCGTGACAGGGAACACTGAAGCTTTCTTT. Protein product: CASSLTVTGNTEAFF.

This clonotype was seen a few times. The J gene is TRBJ1-4, the V gene TRBV20-1; D is undetermined. Germline V CDR1 and CDR2: DFQATT, SNEGSKA (reference sequence). The CDR3 is made up of 12 amino acids. Trimming shortened V by 5 bases and J by 4 bases, and 8 bases separated the two germline ends. This CDR3 reads CSARIVNEKLFF. DNA for the CDR3: TGCAGTGCTCGGATCGTTAATGAAAAACTGTTTTTT.

The rearrangement uses TRBV4-1 and TRBJ1-3; D is ambiguous. CDR1 is MGHRA and CDR2 is YSYEKL in the germline V gene. The CDR3 length is 16 residues. V was shortened by 1 base and J by 15 bases, with 25 bases between the two germline ends. In DNA, the CDR3 is TGCGCCAGCAGCCAAGGATATCCAGCTTCCCGCACGCGGCCATATTTT. Translation gives CASSQGYPASRTRPYF.

The chain employs TRBV23-1 and TRBJ2-3, with unresolved D. TRBV23-1 qualifies as an ORF whose function is uncertain. The V end lost 0 bases, the J end lost 0 bases, and 13 bases lay between the germline ends. The CDR3 consists of 17 residues. DNA of the CDR3: TGCGCCAGCAGTCAATCGCTTTGTCAACCTAGCACAGATACGCAGTATTTT. Its protein is CASSQSLCQPSTDTQYF.

The chain carries TRBV3-1 and TRBJ2-7, with D possibly matching TRBD2 (6 bases). This CDR3 contains 16 residues. Trimming removed 0 bases at V and 3 bases at J, with 15 bases between. Germline loops: CDR1 LGHDT, CDR2 YNNKEL (reference sequence). The CDR3 loop reads CASSQESGLVHYEQYF. For the CDR3, the DNA is TGTGCCAGCAGCCAAGAGTCGGGACTGGTCCACTACGAGCAGTACTTC.

The chain couples TRBV27 to TRBJ2-3; D is perhaps TRBD2 (5 bases). Germline assignment: CDR1 MNHEY and CDR2 SMNVEV (reference sequence). The V end lost 5 bases, the J end lost 4 bases, and 19 bases lay between the germline ends. CDR3 length equals 16 residues. As DNA, the CDR3 is TGTGCCAGCAGTCCCCGACTAATAATTGGGCCAGATACGCAGTATTTT. Its protein product is CASSPRLIIGPDTQYF.

The chain is built from TRBV5-1 and TRBJ2-2, with 7 bases lining up with TRBD2. This CDR3 contains 14 residues. Germline loops: CDR1 SGHRS, CDR2 YFSETQ. V gave up 6 bases and J gave up 4 bases; unmatched junction bases: 6. CDR3 nucleotide sequence: TGCGCCAGCACCCCGCGGGGGTGCACCGGGGAGCTGTTTTTT. Translated, it gives CASTPRGCTGELFF.

This clonotype has just a few counts. This chain joins TRBV6-2 or TRBV6-3 and TRBJ2-1; 7 nucleotides match TRBD2. Germline V gene lookup returns CDR1 MNHEY and CDR2 SVGEGT. CDR3 length equals 15 residues. After removal of 2 bases from V and 7 bases from J, the junction contained 8 bases not matched to a gene. The CDR3 nucleotides read TGTGCCAGCAGTTACCATACCCCCGGGGGGAATGAGCAGTTCTTC. It specifies CASSYHTPGGNEQFF.

The rearrangement joins TRBV7-2 to TRBJ2-3; 10 nucleotides align to TRBD2. V lost 5 bases and J lost 9; bases outside the gene matches: 17. CDR1 SGHTA and CDR2 FQGNSA come from the germline V gene. The length of the CDR3 is 17 residues. The CDR3 reads CASSKTLAGVISSTQYF. CDR3 DNA: TGTGCCAGCAGCAAGACCCTAGCGGGAGTCATCTCCTCGACGCAGTATTTT. Full variable domain (rest looked up from reference TRBV7-2 and TRBJ2-3): GAGVSQSPSNKVTEKGKDVELRCDPISGHTALYWYRQSLGQGLEFLIYFQGNSAPDKSGLPSDRFSAERTGGSVSTLTIQRTQQEDSAVYLCASSKTLAGVISSTQYFGPGTRLTVL.

This clonotype was detected a few times. The J gene is TRBJ2-1, the V gene TRBV28; D remains unclear. Trimming took off 1 base at V and 6 bases at J, with 10 bases between the two ends. Germline V lookup: CDR1 MDHEN, CDR2 SYDVKM. This CDR3 contains 14 residues. CDR3 amino acids: CASSLFDFSNEQFF. The CDR3 DNA reads TGTGCCAGCAGTTTATTTGACTTCTCCAATGAGCAGTTCTTC.

This clonotype was seen a single time. V usage is TRBV2 and J usage is TRBJ2-1, with 12 nucleotides matching TRBD2. This CDR3 region has 15 residues. From germline, CDR1 is SNHLY and CDR2 FYNNEI. V trimming: 6 bases; J trimming: 9 bases; junction bases outside the gene matches: 9. CDR3 sequence (DNA): TGTGCCAGCAGCCGACTAGCGGGAGAGCGAAGTGAGCAGTTCTTC. Its translation: CASSRLAGERSEQFF.

A few counts support this clonotype. The chain uses TRBV6-2 or TRBV6-3 and TRBJ2-7; 8 positions agree with TRBD2. CDR3 length equals 16 residues. The trim removed 2 bases at V and 5 bases at J, leaving 11 bases unmatched. CDR1 is MNHEY and CDR2 is SVGEGT in the germline V gene. CDR3 sequence reads: CASSYPLAGFSDEQYF. The DNA for the CDR3 is TGTGCCAGCAGTTACCCGCTAGCGGGTTTCTCTGACGAGCAGTACTTC.